A single sample gave rise to the 13 T cell receptor beta chains below, sequenced in a study of CD8+ T cells in alopecia areata. Treatment noted: oral pan-JAK inhibitor, 5-10 mg twice daily. RNA, once extracted, was reverse transcribed into cDNA for use as the sequencing template. The repertoire was sequenced with immunoSEQ multiplex PCR; TCRdb's copy has only in-frame clones and lacks some. Of about 140,000 clones in the sample, roughly 80% are singletons; the top ten hold 25%. The starting material was CD8+ T cells sorted from blood, obtained at week 4, from a patient treated with tofacitinib. These receptors were collected from a human donor with alopecia areata.

The CDR3 is CSVEYRSGYGYTF. CDR3 in DNA: TGCAGCGTTGAGTACCGTTCAGGCTATGGCTACACCTTC. V is TRBV29-1 and J is TRBJ1-2; D not resolved. Deletions cut 3 bases from V and 4 bases from J, with 12 bases between. CDR3 length: 13 amino acids. The germline V gene encodes CDR1 SQVTM and CDR2 ANQGSEA. Filled out from reference TRBV29-1 and TRBJ1-2, the complete variable domain reads SAVISQKPSRDICQRGTSLTIQCQVDSQVTMMFWYRQQPGQSLTLIATANQGSEATYESGFVIDKFPISRPNLTFSTLTVSNMSPEDSSIYLCSVEYRSGYGYTFGSGTRLTVV.

V gene TRBV4-2 combines with J gene TRBJ2-2; TRBD2 is a possible D gene (6 bases). This CDR3 is built from 15 residues. CDR1 is LGHNA, CDR2 YNFKEQ, per germline. V dropped 1 base and J dropped 6 bases, with 12 bases sitting between them. In DNA, the CDR3 is TGTGCCAGCAGCCAAGCACGGGGCGGGGCCGGGGAGCTGTTTTTT. Translated, it gives CASSQARGGAGELFF.

V and J are TRBV29-1 and TRBJ1-2; a weak D match, TRBD1 (6 bases). The length of the CDR3 is 13 residues. The germline V gene encodes CDR1 SQVTM and CDR2 ANQGSEA. Trimming pared 4 bases from V and 4 bases from J, leaving 13 bases between. CDR3 in amino acids: CSVAVGGGYGYTF. CDR3 DNA sequence: TGCAGCGTTGCCGTTGGGGGCGGCTATGGCTACACCTTC.

The chain combines TRBV5-1 with TRBJ2-2, with 8 nucleotides matching TRBD1. V lost 7 bases, J lost 6 bases, and 5 bases stayed unmatched. Germline CDR1 is SGHRS and CDR2 is YFSETQ. The CDR3 consists of 13 residues. The CDR3 nucleotides read TGCGCCAGCGACTGGACAGGGTCCGGGGAGCTGTTTTTT. This sequence encodes CASDWTGSGELFF. The full variable domain, completed using reference TRBV5-1 and TRBJ2-2, is KAGVTQTPRYLIKTRGQQVTLSCSPISGHRSVSWYQQTPGQGLQFLFEYFSETQRNKGNFPGRFSGRQFSNSRSEMNVSTLELGDSALYLCASDWTGSGELFFGEGSRLTVL.

The chain recombines TRBV6-5 with TRBJ2-3, with D possibly being TRBD1 or TRBD2 (5 bases each). The CDR3 consists of 15 residues. The germline CDR1 and CDR2 sequences are MNHEY and SVGAGI. V lost 6 bases, J lost 3 bases, and 16 bases lay in between. CDR3 sequence reads: CASSPGQGVTDTQYF. The CDR3 DNA sequence: TGTGCCAGCAGCCCGGGGCAGGGAGTAACAGATACGCAGTATTTT.

This clone came up once. The chain recombines TRBV15 with TRBJ2-2, with D perhaps TRBD1 or TRBD2 (7 bases each). The CDR3 totals 16 residues. The V gene's germline CDR1 is LNHNV and CDR2 YYDKDF (reference sequence). The V end lost 5 bases, the J end lost 3 bases, and 16 bases lay between the germline ends. CDR3 loop: CATSLKRDRDTGELFF. CDR3 DNA: TGTGCCACCAGCCTCAAGCGGGACAGAGACACCGGGGAGCTGTTTTTT.

V is TRBV21-1 and J is TRBJ2-3; no check of the table's D call, TRBD1, against the DNA was made. TRBV21-1 is a pseudogene segment. CDR3 length: 14 residues. Written as DNA, the CDR3 is TGTGCCAGCAGCAAAGAAGGGGTTTTGGATACGCAGTATTTT. This gives the protein CASSKEGVLDTQYF.

The chain has TRBV30 and TRBJ2-3; maybe TRBD2 (7 bases). CDR1 and CDR2 (germline): GTSNPN, SVGIG (reference sequence). The length of the CDR3 is 15 residues. Trimming left V 0 bases short and J 2 bases short, with 12 bases between. The DNA for the CDR3 is TGTGCCTGGAGTGTAGGGGGGGGATACACAGATACGCAGTATTTT. It is translated as CAWSVGGGYTDTQYF.

The chain is built from TRBV7-2 and TRBJ2-7, with D perhaps matching TRBD1 (5 bases). The CDR3 covers 14 residues. In germline, CDR1 is SGHTA, CDR2 FQGNSA. Trimming removed 5 bases at V and 0 bases at J, with 11 bases between. CDR3 sequence: CASSPDTRSYEQYF. The CDR3 DNA reads as TGTGCCAGCAGCCCGGACACCCGCTCCTACGAGCAGTACTTC.

A note on this clone: The same CDR3 is also encoded by other DNA sequences in this sample. The chain couples TRBV29-1 to TRBJ1-6; the match to TRBD1 covers 7 bases. V was pared by 6 bases and J by 7 bases, with 6 bases of the junction left unmatched. The CDR3 contains 13 residues. Germline CDR1 reads SQVTM; CDR2 reads ANQGSEA. Written as DNA, the CDR3 is TGCAGCGTCCGACAGGGTGAGAATTCACCCCTCCACTTT. Residues: CSVRQGENSPLHF.

V is TRBV25-1 and J is TRBJ1-3, with TRBD1 matching 7 bases. V shed 3 bases and J 0 bases; nucleotides not matched to a gene: 8. The CDR3 runs 17 residues. The germline V gene has CDR1 MGHDK and CDR2 SYGVNS. CDR3 region: CASSDWTGPFSGNTIYF. CDR3 bases: TGTGCCAGCAGTGACTGGACAGGCCCATTCTCTGGAAACACCATATATTTT.

This chain connects TRBV4-2 to TRBJ2-7; 11 bases map to TRBD2. CDR1 and CDR2 from the germline V gene are LGHNA and YNFKEQ. V was clipped by 0 bases and J by 1 base; unmatched bases: 5. The CDR3 is made up of 17 amino acids. The CDR3 DNA reads as TGTGCCAGCAGCCAAGAGTATAGCGGGGGGGCATCCTACGAGCAGTACTTC. Protein sequence: CASSQEYSGGASYEQYF.

This clone has just one count. The chain uses TRBV7-9 and TRBJ2-5, with D possibly TRBD2 on 5 matching bases. The CDR3 loop spans 15 amino acids. V was shortened by 1 base and J by 0 bases, with 9 bases between the two germline ends. Germline V gives CDR1 SEHNR, CDR2 FQNEAQ (reference sequence). The CDR3, as DNA: TGTGCCAGCAGCTTAGTATCTAGCAACCAAGAGACCCAGTACTTC. This translates into CASSLVSSNQETQYF.